These 23 T cell receptor beta chains share one sample of origin, sequenced in a study of T cell responses to AZD1222 COVID-19 vaccine. The table came from immunoSEQ multiplex PCR; TCRdb's copy has only in-frame clones and leaves some out. The sample lists roughly 130,000 clones, approximately 88% occurring once. Sequencing was performed on peripheral blood, taken on day 0 of AZD1222 vaccination. The receptors here all came from an adult in good health.

Here the CDR3 DNA reads TGTGCCAGCTCACTGAGGACAAGAGCCTACGAGCAGTACTTC. The encoded protein is CASSLRTRAYEQYF. The chain has TRBV18 and TRBJ2-7; a possible D gene is TRBD1 (5 bases). CDR3 length: 14 amino acids. V dropped 4 bases and J dropped 2 bases, with 12 bases sitting between them. Germline V gives CDR1 KGHSH, CDR2 LQKENI.

The chain joins TRBV10-3 to TRBJ2-3; weak D call: TRBD2 (6 bases). In germline, CDR1 is ENHRY, CDR2 SYGVKD. The CDR3 loop spans 18 amino acids. Trimming left V 0 bases short and J 1 base short, with 17 bases between. The CDR3 nucleotides read TGTGCCATCAGTGAGTCGGCGGGGACCACCTTCGGCACAGATACGCAGTATTTT. It is translated as CAISESAGTTFGTDTQYF.

The rearrangement uses TRBV5-1 and TRBJ2-5; D is tentatively TRBD1 or TRBD2 (5 bases each). Germline V gives CDR1 SGHRS, CDR2 YFSETQ. The CDR3 extends over 14 amino acids. Deletions cut 4 bases from V and 1 base from J, with 11 bases between. In DNA, the CDR3 is TGCGCCAGCAGCCAGGGACGGACCCAAGAGACCCAGTACTTC. Its protein product is CASSQGRTQETQYF.

This sequence joins TRBV7-8 and TRBJ2-2; D gene ambiguous. CDR1 is SGHVS, CDR2 FQNEAQ, per germline. The CDR3 has 13 residues. With 1 base removed from V and 7 bases from J, the gap between germline ends came to 7 bases. The CDR3 loop is CASSLGVIGELFF. The CDR3 coding sequence is TGTGCCAGCAGCTTAGGTGTTATCGGGGAGCTGTTTTTT.

J is TRBJ1-1 and V is TRBV25-1; D remains ambiguous. Deletions cut 6 bases from V and 1 base from J, with 12 bases between. The CDR3 is made up of 14 amino acids. Germline values: CDR1 MGHDK, CDR2 SYGVNS. The CDR3 bases are TGTGCCAGCAGGGCGCCATACGGGAACACTGAAGCTTTCTTT. Its protein product is CASRAPYGNTEAFF. The full variable domain, completed using reference TRBV25-1 and TRBJ1-1, is EADIYQTPRYLVIGTGKKITLECSQTMGHDKMYWYQQDPGMELHLIHYSYGVNSTEKGDLSSESTVSRIRTEHFPLTLESARPSHTSQYLCASRAPYGNTEAFFGQGTRLTVV.

CDR3 nucleotide sequence: TGTGCCAGCAGCTTAGATTCCCCCGGGGGTGAGCAGTTCTTC. Protein sequence: CASSLDSPGGEQFF. The chain joins TRBV7-8 to TRBJ2-1, with D maybe TRBD2 (6 bases). Per germline, CDR1 SGHVS and CDR2 FQNEAQ. CDR3 length equals 14 residues. Trimming pared 1 base from V and 9 bases from J, leaving 13 bases between.

This chain joins TRBV7-2 and TRBJ2-1; D uncertain. The length of the CDR3 is 15 residues. CDR1 is SGHTA and CDR2 is FQGNSA in the germline V gene. With 3 bases removed from V and 1 base from J, the gap between germline ends came to 10 bases. The chain's CDR3 is CASSFYSGSYNEQFF. Written as DNA, the CDR3 is TGTGCCAGCAGCTTCTACTCGGGTTCCTACAATGAGCAGTTCTTC.

The genes are TRBV5-1 and TRBJ1-2, with unresolved D. The CDR3 runs to 14 residues. V was trimmed by 4 bases and J by 0 bases, leaving 10 bases between them. CDR1 is SGHRS, CDR2 YFSETQ, per germline. Written as DNA, the CDR3 is TGCGCCAGCAGCGCCGTGAACACTAACTATGGCTACACCTTC. Translating gives CASSAVNTNYGYTF.

The chain joins TRBV10-2 to TRBJ2-5; the match to TRBD2 covers 12 bases. J lost 2 bases, V lost 6 bases, and 13 bases had no gene match. Germline values: CDR1 WSHSY, CDR2 SAAADI. This CDR3 is 18 amino acids long. CDR3 DNA sequence: TGCGCCAGCAGGCCCAGACTAGCGGGGGAGGAGGGGCAAGAGACCCAGTACTTC. Amino acid sequence: CASRPRLAGEEGQETQYF.

The rearrangement joins TRBV9 to TRBJ1-2; 10 bases agree with TRBD1. Germline-derived CDR1 and CDR2 are SGDLS and YYNGEE. This CDR3 is built from 17 residues. V dropped 5 bases and J dropped 5; count of bases not matched to a gene: 15. The CDR3 protein is CASSFGVPGQGLYGYTF. DNA of the CDR3: TGTGCCAGCAGTTTCGGAGTCCCGGGACAGGGGCTGTATGGCTACACCTTC.

The CDR3 nucleotides read TGTGCTAGTGGCAGCAGGGGTTACAATGAGCAGTTCTTC. It yields the protein CASGSRGYNEQFF. The V call is TRBV12-5, the J call TRBJ2-1; D is perhaps TRBD1 (6 bases). The CDR3 runs 13 residues. Trimming took 6 bases from V and 4 from J, leaving 10 bases between them. Germline-derived CDR1 and CDR2 are LGHNT and FRNRAP.

Here the CDR3 DNA reads TGTGCCAGCAGCTTATCAGGGGGCTACGAGCAGTACTTC. Its protein product is CASSLSGGYEQYF. This chain links TRBV7-2 with TRBJ2-7, with 7 positions matching TRBD1. V trimming: 2 bases; J trimming: 3 bases; junction bases outside the gene matches: 1. The CDR3 is 13 amino acids. The germline CDR1 and CDR2 sequences are SGHTA and FQGNSA.

There are a few counts of this clone. The J gene is TRBJ2-7, the V gene TRBV14; D not resolved. In germline, CDR1 is SGHDN, CDR2 FVKESK. This CDR3 comprises 12 residues. Trimming removed 2 bases from V and 4 bases from J, with 6 bases in between. The CDR3 DNA reads as TGTGCCAGCAGCCAATCGCGATACGAGCAGTACTTC. Encoded protein: CASSQSRYEQYF. Variable domain in full (rest from reference TRBV14 and TRBJ2-7): EAGVTQFPSHSVIEKGQTVTLRCDPISGHDNLYWYRRVMGKEIKFLLHFVKESKQDESGMPNNRFLAERTGGTYSTLKVQPAELEDSGVYFCASSQSRYEQYFGPGTRLTVT.

The gene calls are TRBV27 and TRBJ1-2; 7 nucleotides match TRBD1. CDR1 is MNHEY, CDR2 SMNVEV, per germline (reference sequence). The length of the CDR3 is 13 residues. Trimming removed 5 bases from V and 5 bases from J; junction bases left unmatched: 5. CDR3 amino acids: CASSEQGRYGYTF. CDR3 DNA sequence: TGTGCCAGCAGTGAACAGGGGCGTTATGGCTACACCTTC.

CDR3 sequence reads: CAISESADRAGANVLTF. In DNA, the CDR3 is TGTGCCATCAGTGAGTCGGCAGATAGGGCTGGGGCCAACGTCCTGACTTTC. J is TRBJ2-6 and V is TRBV10-3, with D unresolved. This CDR3 spans 17 amino acids. CDR1 and CDR2 from the germline V gene are ENHRY and SYGVKD. The V and J ends lost 0 bases and 2 bases respectively, with 11 bases between them.

This chain joins TRBV19 and TRBJ1-4; D gene uncertain. Germline V CDR1 and CDR2: LNHDA, SQIVND (reference sequence). Between the trimmed V and J ends, which lost 3 bases and 3 bases, there was a span of 8 bases. This CDR3 contains 14 residues. The CDR3 bases are TGTGCCAGTAGTATGGGGTCAGCTAATGAAAAACTGTTTTTT. Residues: CASSMGSANEKLFF.

This clone has only one observation. This chain uses TRBV10-2 with TRBJ1-2; D unresolved. Germline loops: CDR1 WSHSY, CDR2 SAAADI. The V and J ends lost 2 bases and 3 bases respectively, with 13 bases between them. This CDR3 is built from 15 residues. The CDR3 loop is CASSEGRGGDYGYTF. CDR3 in DNA: TGCGCCAGCAGTGAGGGTCGGGGTGGCGACTATGGCTACACCTTC.

The chain recombines TRBV10-1 with TRBJ2-1; 8 bases map to TRBD2. Germline CDR1 reads WNHNN; CDR2 reads SYGVQD (reference sequence). V lost 4 bases, J lost 9 bases, and 8 bases stayed unmatched. This CDR3 comprises 14 residues. The CDR3 sequence: CASSGASGLGEQFF. The CDR3 nucleotides are TGCGCCAGCAGTGGGGCTAGCGGGTTAGGTGAGCAGTTCTTC.

J is TRBJ2-7 and V is TRBV27; 8 nucleotides align to TRBD1. The CDR3 spans 14 residues. With 1 base clipped from V and 4 bases from J, the junction kept 3 bases outside the gene matches. Germline V gene data show CDR1 as MNHEY and CDR2 as SMNVEV (reference sequence). CDR3 residues: CASSLLQGAYEQYF. As DNA, the CDR3 is TGTGCCAGCAGTTTATTGCAGGGGGCTTACGAGCAGTACTTC.

The CDR3 DNA sequence: TGTGCCAGCAGCCCCGGGACAGGGGCGGGAGAGGACAAAAACATTCAGTACTTC. Translated: CASSPGTGAGEDKNIQYF. V gene TRBV11-3 combines with J gene TRBJ2-4; 10 bases are a match to TRBD1. Trimming took 5 bases from V and 3 from J; bases not matched to a gene: 13. This CDR3 contains 18 residues. Per the germline V gene, CDR1 is SGHNT and CDR2 is YENEEA.

The DNA for the CDR3 is TGTGCCAGCAGCGAGTATCAGAGCACAGATACGCAGTATTTT. Translated: CASSEYQSTDTQYF. The rearrangement links TRBV5-5 to TRBJ2-3; unclear D gene. The germline V gene encodes CDR1 SGHKS and CDR2 YYEKEE (reference sequence). Trimming pared 4 bases from V and 0 bases from J, leaving 9 bases between. The CDR3 runs to 14 residues. Variable domain in full (rest from reference TRBV5-5 and TRBJ2-3): DAGVTQSPTHLIKTRGQQVTLRCSPISGHKSVSWYQQVLGQGPQFIFQYYEKEERGRGNFPDRFSARQFPNYSSELNVNALLLGDSALYLCASSEYQSTDTQYFGPGTRLTVL.

The chain couples TRBV7-2 to TRBJ2-5; D call uncertain. The germline V gene encodes CDR1 SGHTA and CDR2 FQGNSA. The V gene lost 1 base and the J gene lost 0 bases, with 9 bases spanning the gap. The CDR3 contains 15 residues. CDR3 sequence reads: CASSLDGRNQETQYF. The CDR3 coding sequence is TGTGCCAGCAGCTTAGATGGCAGAAACCAAGAGACCCAGTACTTC.

V is TRBV11-2 and J is TRBJ1-2, with D perhaps matching TRBD1 (5 bases). The germline V gene has CDR1 SGHAT and CDR2 FQNNGV. There are 13 residues in the CDR3. V lost 4 bases, J lost 5 bases, and 11 bases lay in between. CDR3 nucleotide sequence: TGTGCCAGCAGCTCCCTCAGGGAATATGGCTACACCTTC. Amino acid sequence: CASSSLREYGYTF.